Reported below is one T cell receptor (beta chain). V dropped 2 bases and J dropped 6; count of bases not matched to a gene: 8. Germline V gives CDR1 SGHDN, CDR2 FVKESK. The CDR3 sequence is 16 residues long. This record belongs to a study of blood T cell repertoires in COVID-19. In the study's own analysis: Amplification of reference gene primers provided the estimated nucleated cell counts. The table came from immunoSEQ multiplex PCR; TCRdb's copy has only in-frame clones and leaves some out. V, J and clone size derive from that table, while D and trimming were established from the DNA sequence. Of around 100,000 clones listed, 70% to 90% are singletons.

This TCR came from a man in his fifties with active or convalescent COVID-19. This sequence joins TRBV14 and TRBJ2-1; 9 positions match TRBD2. Sequencing was done on a sample of peripheral blood. The CDR3 protein is CASSQKGVSGSNEQFF. DNA of the CDR3: TGTGCCAGCAGCCAAAAAGGAGTTAGCGGGAGCAATGAGCAGTTCTTC.